This passage covers 30 T cell receptor beta chains from one sample sequenced in a study of OX40 agonist ivuxolimab in advanced cancers. The assay was immunoSEQ multiplex PCR, and TCRdb's table has in-frame clones only and misses some. The sample carries around 64,000 clones, roughly 84% recorded once. The sequencing used CD4+ or CD8+ T cells sorted from blood, collected in a trial of the OX40 agonist ivuxolimab. Receptors originate from an adult with an advanced solid tumor such as melanoma, head and neck, liver or kidney cancer.

This clone was seen only once. The gene calls are TRBV5-1 and TRBJ1-2; D uncertain. Germline CDR1 and CDR2: SGHRS and YFSETQ. V gave up 4 bases and J gave up 5 bases, with 9 bases separating them. The CDR3 consists of 12 residues. CDR3 in DNA: TGCGCCAGCAGCCTCAACCTGTATGGCTACACCTTC. This gives the protein CASSLNLYGYTF.

The chain links TRBV5-1 to TRBJ2-7; 10 nucleotides line up with TRBD1. CDR1 is SGHRS and CDR2 is YFSETQ in the germline V gene. This CDR3 has 14 amino acids. The V segment lost 3 bases and the J segment 5 bases; nucleotides outside the gene matches: 5. DNA for the CDR3: TGCGCCAGCAGCTCCAGACAGGGGGCCCACGAGCAGTACTTC. Translation: CASSSRQGAHEQYF.

This sequence joins TRBV7-8 and TRBJ1-1; 7 nucleotides match TRBD1. Germline lookup yields CDR1 SGHVS and CDR2 FQNEAQ. The CDR3 sequence is 13 residues long. V shed 6 bases, J shed 3 bases, and the junction held 4 bases outside the gene matches. CDR3: CASSSQGDTEAFF. For the CDR3, the DNA is TGTGCCAGCAGTTCTCAGGGGGACACTGAAGCTTTCTTT.

The rearrangement joins TRBV4-3 to TRBJ1-6; D is possibly TRBD1 (6 bases). The V end lost 0 bases, the J end lost 0 bases, and 12 bases lay between the germline ends. The CDR3 length is 18 residues. CDR1 and CDR2 from the germline V gene are LGHNA and YSLEER. The CDR3 is CASSQDLGRGSYNSPLHF. The CDR3 DNA sequence: TGCGCCAGCAGCCAAGATCTGGGCAGGGGCTCCTATAATTCACCCCTCCACTTT.

The chain recombines TRBV6-1 with TRBJ2-7, with TRBD1 matching 9 bases. The CDR3 sequence is 15 residues long. Trimming cost V 7 bases and J 4 bases; bases outside gene matches: 11. CDR1 MNHNS and CDR2 SASEGT come from the germline V gene. CDR3 residues: CASTPAGTGIYEQYF. CDR3 nucleotide sequence: TGTGCCAGCACCCCTGCCGGGACAGGGATTTACGAGCAGTACTTC.

The chain carries TRBV6-1 and TRBJ2-2; TRBD2 matches at 7 bases. Germline loops: CDR1 MNHNS, CDR2 SASEGT. J lost 6 bases, V lost 7 bases, and 8 bases had no gene match. There are 14 residues in the CDR3. Here the CDR3 reads CASTVAGAAGELFF. The CDR3 DNA reads as TGTGCCAGCACTGTGGCGGGAGCGGCCGGGGAGCTGTTTTTT.

The chain employs TRBV10-1 and TRBJ2-1; possibly TRBD2 for D (6 bases). V shed 3 bases and J shed 7 bases, with 16 bases lying between them. Per germline, CDR1 WNHNN and CDR2 SYGVQD (reference sequence). The length of the CDR3 is 15 residues. The CDR3 DNA sequence: TGCGCCAGCAGTGATGGGACCCGGGGGATGAATGAGCAGTTCTTC. Residues: CASSDGTRGMNEQFF.

The chain links TRBV5-6 to TRBJ2-1; a possible D gene is TRBD2 (7 bases). Germline lookup yields CDR1 SGHDT and CDR2 YYEEEE. The CDR3 consists of 15 residues. V lost 3 bases to trimming and J lost 7 bases, with 17 bases between them. DNA for the CDR3: TGTGCCAGCAGCTATCTAGCGGAGGGGGGGAATGAGCAGTTCTTC. Its protein is CASSYLAEGGNEQFF. Using reference TRBV5-6 and TRBJ2-1 for the parts outside the CDR3, the full variable domain is DAGVTQSPTHLIKTRGQQVTLRCSPKSGHDTVSWYQQALGQGPQFIFQYYEEEERQRGNFPDRFSGHQFPNYSSELNVNALLLGDSALYLCASSYLAEGGNEQFFGPGTRLTVL.

CDR3 sequence (DNA): TGTGCCAGCAGCTTATCGAGTAGCTCCTACAATGAGCAGTTCTTC. It encodes CASSLSSSSYNEQFF. The rearrangement joins TRBV11-2 to TRBJ2-1; no reliable D call. Germline values: CDR1 SGHAT, CDR2 FQNNGV. The V gene lost 2 bases and the J gene lost 0 bases, with 8 bases spanning the gap. The CDR3 has 15 amino acids.

This clone was seen only once. The J gene is TRBJ2-5, the V gene TRBV4-3; no firm D call. Trimming took 1 base from V and 2 from J, leaving 11 bases between them. The germline V gene encodes CDR1 LGHNA and CDR2 YSLEER. The CDR3 is 15 amino acids. The CDR3 loop reads CASSQVGQAQETQYF. The CDR3 nucleotides read TGCGCCAGCAGCCAAGTAGGGCAGGCGCAAGAGACCCAGTACTTC.

In this sample, this clone turned up once. The J gene is TRBJ2-6, the V gene TRBV14; D remains unclear. This CDR3 has 18 residues. Germline V CDR1 and CDR2: SGHDN, FVKESK. V lost 0 bases, J lost 5 bases, and 17 bases lay in between. CDR3 DNA: TGTGCCAGCAGCCAAGAAGTTAGAGGCCACCACTGGGCCAACGTCCTGACTTTC. Its protein product is CASSQEVRGHHWANVLTF. The full variable domain, its missing parts supplied by reference TRBV14 and TRBJ2-6, is EAGVTQFPSHSVIEKGQTVTLRCDPISGHDNLYWYRRVMGKEIKFLLHFVKESKQDESGMPNNRFLAERTGGTYSTLKVQPAELEDSGVYFCASSQEVRGHHWANVLTFGAGSRLTVL.

The V call is TRBV19, the J call TRBJ2-3, with D possibly being TRBD2 (5 bases). Germline V gene sequence: CDR1 LNHDA, CDR2 SQIVND (reference sequence). V dropped 6 bases and J dropped 6 bases, with 13 bases sitting between them. The CDR3 is made up of 13 amino acids. The DNA of the CDR3 is TGTGCCAGTAGCAAACTAGTTGCGGATACGCAGTATTTT. As protein: CASSKLVADTQYF.

The chain employs TRBV28 and TRBJ2-5; D ambiguous. There are 13 residues in the CDR3. V lost 3 bases, J lost 2 bases, and 7 bases lay in between. Looked up from germline, CDR1 is MDHEN and CDR2 is SYDVKM. CDR3: CASSFGLQETQYF. The DNA of the CDR3 is TGTGCCAGCAGTTTCGGGCTTCAAGAGACCCAGTACTTC.

V and J are TRBV6-6 and TRBJ2-1; 9 bases are a match to TRBD2. The V gene end was trimmed by 6 bases and the J gene end by 7 bases; junction bases not matched to a gene: 7. The CDR3 contains 14 residues. The V gene's germline CDR1 is MNHNY and CDR2 SVGAGI (reference sequence). CDR3 coding DNA: TGTGCCAGCAGGTTAGCGGGAGCTCGGAATGAGCAGTTCTTC. Amino acid sequence: CASRLAGARNEQFF.

The genes are TRBV27 and TRBJ1-5; D is ambiguous. CDR1 and CDR2 (germline): MNHEY, SMNVEV (reference sequence). The CDR3 runs 13 residues. V was pared by 4 bases and J by 7 bases, with 11 bases between. The CDR3 nucleotides read TGTGCCAGCAGTTCCGACCGGAACCAGCCCCAGCATTTT. Translation: CASSSDRNQPQHF.

The chain joins TRBV6-5 to TRBJ1-5, with D possibly TRBD1 on 6 matching bases. CDR1 is MNHEY, CDR2 SVGAGI, per germline. V lost 5 bases and J 6 bases, leaving 14 bases between the germline ends. This CDR3 has 14 residues. CDR3 DNA: TGTGCCAGCAGTCAAAAGAGGGGGTCTCAGCCCCAGCATTTT. This encodes CASSQKRGSQPQHF.

The chain carries TRBV5-6 and TRBJ1-2; 8 positions agree with TRBD1. With V trimmed by 4 bases and J by 5 bases, 13 bases remained unmatched. The CDR3 is 16 amino acids. Germline V gene lookup returns CDR1 SGHDT and CDR2 YYEEEE. The CDR3 region is CASSAGQGAYRYGYTF. The CDR3 region has the DNA TGTGCCAGCAGCGCCGGTCAGGGGGCATATCGGTATGGCTACACCTTC.

V usage is TRBV5-1 and J usage is TRBJ2-7; D ambiguous. Germline V gene sequence: CDR1 SGHRS, CDR2 YFSETQ. CDR3 length equals 12 residues. Trimming removed 0 bases at V and 6 bases at J, with 7 bases between. The CDR3 protein is CASSLGQTEQYF. The CDR3 DNA reads TGCGCCAGCAGCTTGGGCCAAACCGAGCAGTACTTC. The full variable domain, rest sourced from reference TRBV5-1 and TRBJ2-7, is KAGVTQTPRYLIKTRGQQVTLSCSPISGHRSVSWYQQTPGQGLQFLFEYFSETQRNKGNFPGRFSGRQFSNSRSEMNVSTLELGDSALYLCASSLGQTEQYFGPGTRLTVT.

The chain uses TRBV7-2 and TRBJ1-1; D call uncertain. The V and J ends lost 4 bases and 0 bases respectively, with 9 bases between them. The CDR3 loop spans 14 amino acids. Germline assignment: CDR1 SGHTA and CDR2 FQGNSA. The CDR3 region has the DNA TGTGCCAGCAGCTGGAGAAGGGTGAACACTGAAGCTTTCTTT. Translated: CASSWRRVNTEAFF.

The CDR3: CASSPKMELETQYF. In DNA form, the CDR3 reads TGTGCCAGCTCACCGAAAATGGAACTAGAGACCCAGTACTTC. The genes are TRBV18 and TRBJ2-5, with D unresolved. The CDR3 consists of 14 residues. Germline CDR1 KGHSH, CDR2 LQKENI. V was trimmed by 3 bases and J by 4 bases, leaving 12 bases between them.

This rearrangement joins TRBV5-1 to TRBJ2-5; D perhaps matches TRBD1 (8 bases). The V and J ends lost 0 bases and 2 bases respectively, with 11 bases between them. This CDR3 is built from 15 residues. CDR1 is SGHRS and CDR2 is YFSETQ in the germline V gene. The CDR3 DNA reads as TGCGCCAGCAGCTTGGACAGGGGGGGACAAGAGACCCAGTACTTC. It specifies CASSLDRGGQETQYF. Full variable domain (outside the CDR3, taken from reference TRBV5-1 and TRBJ2-5): KAGVTQTPRYLIKTRGQQVTLSCSPISGHRSVSWYQQTPGQGLQFLFEYFSETQRNKGNFPGRFSGRQFSNSRSEMNVSTLELGDSALYLCASSLDRGGQETQYFGPGTRLLVL.

This clone was seen once. This sequence joins TRBV2 and TRBJ2-2; the D is unclear. The V end lost 3 bases, the J end lost 5 bases, and 10 bases lay between the germline ends. There are 14 residues in the CDR3. The germline CDR1 and CDR2 sequences are SNHLY and FYNNEI. CDR3 coding DNA: TGTGCCAGCAGTGACTCTAGACGGACCGGGGAGCTGTTTTTT. Translating it yields CASSDSRRTGELFF.

V is TRBV19 and J is TRBJ2-6; TRBD1 matches 9 bases. Germline V gene data show CDR1 as LNHDA and CDR2 as SQIVND (reference sequence). The junction had 10 bases not matched to a gene; V was cut back by 9 bases and J by 1 base. The CDR3 sequence is 17 residues long. The CDR3 DNA follows: TGTGCCAGCACCCCGGTACAGGGGGCGTCTGGGGCCAACGTCCTGACTTTC. Translated, it gives CASTPVQGASGANVLTF.

This clone showed up just once. This chain links TRBV6-1 with TRBJ1-1, with D uncertain. CDR1 and CDR2 (germline): MNHNS, SASEGT. This CDR3 has 15 amino acids. Trimming cost V 3 bases and J 0 bases, with 11 bases left between them. CDR3 residues: CASSEFGIMNTEAFF. The CDR3, as DNA: TGTGCCAGCAGTGAGTTTGGCATCATGAACACTGAAGCTTTCTTT.

The chain links TRBV11-3 to TRBJ1-2; 7 bases agree with TRBD1. The V and J ends lost 4 bases and 3 bases, in that order; junction bases with no gene match: 11. In germline, CDR1 is SGHNT, CDR2 YENEEA. The CDR3 is 16 residues long. For the CDR3, the DNA is TGTGCCAGCAGCTCCCCCTCCCCGACAGGGCACTATGGCTACACCTTC. Protein: CASSSPSPTGHYGYTF.

This clone was detected only once. The chain has TRBV5-1 and TRBJ1-5; a weak D match, TRBD1 (6 bases). There are 16 residues in the CDR3. Trimming took off 0 bases at V and 0 bases at J, with 10 bases between the two ends. Germline CDR1 and CDR2: SGHRS and YFSETQ. This chain's CDR3 is CASSLGGTNSNQPQHF. CDR3 DNA sequence: TGCGCCAGCAGCTTGGGGGGGACAAATAGCAATCAGCCCCAGCATTTT.

The J gene is TRBJ2-5, the V gene TRBV10-3, with no clear D. This CDR3 region has 12 residues. Trimming cost V 7 bases and J 4 bases, with 10 bases left between them. CDR1 ENHRY and CDR2 SYGVKD come from the germline V gene. The CDR3 loop is CAIMGRGETQYF. The DNA of the CDR3 is TGTGCCATCATGGGCAGAGGAGAGACCCAGTACTTC.

The chain uses TRBV7-3 and TRBJ2-5, with unresolved D. In germline, CDR1 is SGHTA, CDR2 FQGTGA. The CDR3 extends over 14 amino acids. The V end was cut by 0 bases, the J end by 4 bases, with 9 bases between. CDR3 in DNA: TGTGCCAGCAGCTTAACGGGCGGTTCAGAGACCCAGTACTTC. Amino acid sequence: CASSLTGGSETQYF.

The chain couples TRBV6-5 to TRBJ2-1; TRBD2 aligns across 11 bases. The CDR3 totals 15 residues. V shed 6 bases and J 4 bases; nucleotides not matched to a gene: 5. Germline V gene data show CDR1 as MNHEY and CDR2 as SVGAGI. The CDR3, as DNA: TGTGCCAGCAGCCGAACTAGCGGGAGTTACAATGAGCAGTTCTTC. Translating gives CASSRTSGSYNEQFF.

The gene calls are TRBV11-3 and TRBJ2-1, with 8 positions matching TRBD1. Germline V gene lookup returns CDR1 SGHNT and CDR2 YENEEA. The V gene end was trimmed by 6 bases and the J gene end by 6 bases; junction bases not matched to a gene: 7. CDR3 length equals 14 residues. The CDR3 bases are TGTGCCAGCAGTAAGACAGGGGCAGGCAATGAGCAGTTCTTC. Its protein is CASSKTGAGNEQFF.